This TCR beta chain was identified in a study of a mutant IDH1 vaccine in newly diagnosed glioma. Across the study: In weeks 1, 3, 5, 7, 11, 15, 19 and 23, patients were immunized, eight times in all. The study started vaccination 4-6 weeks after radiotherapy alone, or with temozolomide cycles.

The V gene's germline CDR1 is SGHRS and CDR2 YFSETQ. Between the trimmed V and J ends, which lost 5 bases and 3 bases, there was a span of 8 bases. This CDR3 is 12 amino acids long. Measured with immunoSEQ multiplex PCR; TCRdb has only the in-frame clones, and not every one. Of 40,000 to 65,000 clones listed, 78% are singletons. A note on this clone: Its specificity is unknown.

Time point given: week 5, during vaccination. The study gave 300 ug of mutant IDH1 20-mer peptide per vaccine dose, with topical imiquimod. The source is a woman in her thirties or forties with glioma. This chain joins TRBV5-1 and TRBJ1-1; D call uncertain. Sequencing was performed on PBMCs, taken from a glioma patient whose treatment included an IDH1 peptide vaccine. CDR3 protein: CASRVVDTEAFF. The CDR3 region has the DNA TGCGCCAGCAGGGTGGTAGACACTGAAGCTTTCTTT.